Listed here is a single T cell receptor (beta chain). This entry belongs to a study of CD8 T cells in Susac syndrome. Random hexamers primed reverse transcription of roughly 0.45 to 1 ug RNA. TCRdb processed the immunoSEQ multiplex PCR reads anew with MiXCR; each CDR3 protein has one entry. The data hold about 150,000 distinct CDR3 sequences, with roughly 94% observed a single time. The receptor comes from a human donor with multiple sclerosis. The sample was CD8+ T cells from PBMCs.

As DNA, the CDR3 is TGTGCCTGGCAGTACGGGGGGGCCACAGATACGCAGTATTTT. As protein: CAWQYGGATDTQYF. The chain carries TRBV30 and TRBJ2-3; TRBD2 matches at 8 bases. V dropped 5 bases and J dropped 2; count of bases not matched to a gene: 6. From germline, CDR1 is GTSNPN and CDR2 SVGIG (reference sequence). The CDR3 runs to 14 residues.